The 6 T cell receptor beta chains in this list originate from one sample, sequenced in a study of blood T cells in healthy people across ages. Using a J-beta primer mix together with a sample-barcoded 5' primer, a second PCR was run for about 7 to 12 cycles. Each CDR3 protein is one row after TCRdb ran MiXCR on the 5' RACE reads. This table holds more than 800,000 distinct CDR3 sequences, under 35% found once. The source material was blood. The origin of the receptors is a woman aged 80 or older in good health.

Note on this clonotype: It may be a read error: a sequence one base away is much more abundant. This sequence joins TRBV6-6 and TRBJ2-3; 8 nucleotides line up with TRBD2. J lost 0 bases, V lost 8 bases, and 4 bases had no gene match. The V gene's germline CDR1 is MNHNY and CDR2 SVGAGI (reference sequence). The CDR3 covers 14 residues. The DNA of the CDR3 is TGTGCCAGCGGAACGGGGGGGAGCACAGATACGCAGTATTTT. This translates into CASGTGGSTDTQYF.

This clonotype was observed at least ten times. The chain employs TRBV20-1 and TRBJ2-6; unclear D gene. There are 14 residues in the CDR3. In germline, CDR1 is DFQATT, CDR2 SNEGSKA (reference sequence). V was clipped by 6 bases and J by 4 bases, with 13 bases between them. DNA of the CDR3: TGCAGTGCCCTGAATTGGGCGGGGGCCAACGTCCTGACTTTC. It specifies CSALNWAGANVLTF.

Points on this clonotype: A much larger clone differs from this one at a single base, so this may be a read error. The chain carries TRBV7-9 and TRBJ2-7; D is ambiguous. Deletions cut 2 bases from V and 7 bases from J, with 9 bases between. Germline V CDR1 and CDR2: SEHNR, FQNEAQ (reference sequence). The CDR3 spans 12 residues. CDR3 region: CASSLSIGEQYF. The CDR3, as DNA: TGTGCCAGCAGCTTATCTATTGGTGAGCAGTACTTC. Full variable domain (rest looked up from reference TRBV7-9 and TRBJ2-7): DTGVSQNPRHKITKRGQNVTFRCDPISEHNRLYWYRQTLGQGPEFLTYFQNEAQLEKSRLLSDRFSAERPKGSFSTLEIQRTEQGDSAMYLCASSLSIGEQYFGPGTRLTVT.

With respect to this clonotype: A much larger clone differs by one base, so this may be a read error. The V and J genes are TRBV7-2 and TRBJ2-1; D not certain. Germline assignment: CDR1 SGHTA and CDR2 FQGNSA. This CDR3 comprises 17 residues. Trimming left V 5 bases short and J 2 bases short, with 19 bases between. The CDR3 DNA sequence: TGTGCCAGCAGCCGAGGACCCTCCGGGTCAGCCTACAATGAGCAGTTCTTC. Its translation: CASSRGPSGSAYNEQFF.

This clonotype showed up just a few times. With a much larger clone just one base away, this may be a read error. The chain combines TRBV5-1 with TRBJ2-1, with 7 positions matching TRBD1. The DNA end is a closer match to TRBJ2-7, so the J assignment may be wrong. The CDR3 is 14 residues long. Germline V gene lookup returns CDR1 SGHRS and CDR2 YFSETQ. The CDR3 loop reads CASSQQGQYNEQYF. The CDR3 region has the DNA TGCGCCAGCAGCCAACAGGGACAGTACAATGAGCAGTACTTC.

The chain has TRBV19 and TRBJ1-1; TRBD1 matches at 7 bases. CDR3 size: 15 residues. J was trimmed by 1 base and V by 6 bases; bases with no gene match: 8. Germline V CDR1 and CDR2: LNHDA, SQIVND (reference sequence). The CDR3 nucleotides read TGTGCCAGTAGAACAACCGGGACAGCGAACACTGAAGCTTTCTTT. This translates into CASRTTGTANTEAFF.